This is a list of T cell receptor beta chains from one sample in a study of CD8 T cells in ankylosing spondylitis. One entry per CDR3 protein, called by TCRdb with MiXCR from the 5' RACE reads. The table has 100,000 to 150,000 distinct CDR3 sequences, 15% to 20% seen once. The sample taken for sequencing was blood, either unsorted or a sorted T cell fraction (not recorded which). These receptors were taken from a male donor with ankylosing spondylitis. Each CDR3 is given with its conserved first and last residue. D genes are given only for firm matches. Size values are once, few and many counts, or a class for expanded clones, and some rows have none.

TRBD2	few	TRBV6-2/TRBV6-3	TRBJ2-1	CASRLAGRWDEQFF	TGTGCCAGCAGACTAGCGGGACGATGGGATGAGCAGTTCTTC
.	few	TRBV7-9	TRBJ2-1	CASSLSRENNEQFF	TGTGCCAGCAGCTTGTCCAGAGAGAACAATGAGCAGTTCTTC
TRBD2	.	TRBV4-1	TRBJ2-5	CASSTSGRETQYF	TGCGCCAGCAGCACTAGCGGGAGAGAGACCCAGTACTTC
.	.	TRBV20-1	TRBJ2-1	CSALKGRSSYNEQFF	TGCAGTGCCCTCAAGGGGCGGAGCTCCTACAATGAGCAGTTCTTC
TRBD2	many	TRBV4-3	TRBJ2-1	CASSQVMLAGDNEQFF	TGCGCCAGCAGCCAAGTCATGCTAGCGGGAGACAATGAGCAGTTCTTC
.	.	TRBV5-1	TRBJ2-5	CASSLGQMQETQYF	TGCGCCAGCAGCTTGGGGCAGATGCAAGAGACCCAGTACTTC
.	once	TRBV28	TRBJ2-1	CASSFPGSANEQFF	TGTGCCAGCAGTTTCCCGGGTAGCGCCAATGAGCAGTTCTTC
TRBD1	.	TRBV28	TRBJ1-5	CASSWGQGQQPQHF	TGTGCCAGCAGTTGGGGACAGGGCCAACAGCCCCAGCATTTT
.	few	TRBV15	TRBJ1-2	CATSSAGDYGYTF	TGTGCCACCAGCAGTGCAGGGGACTATGGCTACACCTTC
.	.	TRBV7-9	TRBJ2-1	CASRITGPRDEQFF	TGTGCCAGCAGAATTACAGGGCCCAGGGATGAGCAGTTCTTC
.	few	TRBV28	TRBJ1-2	CASTPGWDGYTF	TGTGCCAGCACCCCCGGATGGGACGGCTACACCTTC
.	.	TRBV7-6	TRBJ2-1	CASSLESGSHEQFF	TGTGCCAGCAGCTTAGAATCGGGGTCCCATGAGCAGTTCTTC
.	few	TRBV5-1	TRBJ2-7	CASSGFGGDEQYF	TGCGCCAGCAGCGGGTTCGGGGGCGACGAGCAGTACTTC
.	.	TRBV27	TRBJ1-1	CASSSTEAAFF	TGTGCCAGCAGCTCGACAGAGGCGGCTTTCTTT
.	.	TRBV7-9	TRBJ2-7	CASSLGISVQYF	TGTGCCAGCAGCTTAGGAATTTCGGTGCAGTACTTC
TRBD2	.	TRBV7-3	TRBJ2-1	CASSLTGTSGSYEQFF	TGTGCCAGCAGCTTAACGGGGACTAGCGGGAGCTATGAGCAGTTCTTC
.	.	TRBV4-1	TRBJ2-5	CASSHTRVFETQYF	TGCGCCAGCAGCCATACCCGTGTTTTCGAGACCCAGTACTTC
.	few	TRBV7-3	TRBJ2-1	CASSLRMNREQFF	TGTGCCAGCAGCCTCCGGATGAACCGTGAGCAGTTCTTC
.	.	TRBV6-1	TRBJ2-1	CATQRTGPTSGEQFF	TGTGCCACCCAGAGAACCGGACCGACCAGCGGGGAGCAGTTCTTC
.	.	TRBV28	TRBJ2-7	CASSLEGLTDYEQYF	TGTGCCAGCAGTTTAGAGGGCCTGACCGACTACGAGCAGTACTTC
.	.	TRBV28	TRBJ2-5	CASSLTRAYQETQYF	TGTGCCAGCAGTTTAACAAGGGCCTACCAAGAGACCCAGTACTTC
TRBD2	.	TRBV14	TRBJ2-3	CASSQLAGVTDTQYF	TGTGCCAGCAGCCAACTAGCGGGAGTTACAGATACGCAGTATTTT
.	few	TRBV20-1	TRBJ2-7	CSALDVEQYF	TGCAGTGCTTTGGACGTCGAGCAGTACTTC
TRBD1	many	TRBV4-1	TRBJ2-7	CASSQLRGYEQYF	TGCGCCAGCAGCCAACTCAGGGGGTACGAGCAGTACTTC
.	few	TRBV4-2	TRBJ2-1	CASSQDRWSPGKFF	TGTGCCAGCAGCCAAGATAGATGGTCCCCCGGCAAGTTCTTC
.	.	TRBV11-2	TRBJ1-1	CASSLDHSATEAFF	TGTGCCAGCAGCTTAGATCACTCGGCCACTGAAGCTTTCTTT
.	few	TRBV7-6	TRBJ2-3	CASSLGWSDTQYF	TGTGCCAGCAGTCTTGGTTGGTCAGATACGCAGTATTTT
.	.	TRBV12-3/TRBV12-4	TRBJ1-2	CASSLVGSTGSYTF	TGTGCCAGCAGTTTAGTGGGGTCCACCGGGAGCTACACCTTC
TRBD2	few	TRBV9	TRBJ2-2	CASSVGGSGTGELFF	TGTGCCAGCAGCGTAGGCGGGAGTGGCACCGGGGAGCTGTTTTTT
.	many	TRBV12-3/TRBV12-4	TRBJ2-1	CASSLYEQFF	TGTGCCAGCAGTTTATATGAGCAGTTCTTC
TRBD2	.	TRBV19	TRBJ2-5	CASSPLAGGVAAETQYF	TGTGCCAGTAGTCCCCTCGCGGGAGGGGTGGCTGCTGAGACCCAGTACTTC
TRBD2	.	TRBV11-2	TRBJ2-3	CASSSSVAAFAGGDTQYF	TGTGCCAGCAGCTCAAGCGTGGCGGCGTTTGCGGGAGGCGATACGCAGTATTTT
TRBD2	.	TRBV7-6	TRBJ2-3	CASSLATAGTDTQYF	TGTGCCAGCAGCTTAGCTACAGCGGGGACAGATACGCAGTATTTT
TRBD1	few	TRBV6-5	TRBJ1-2	CASSYLDRNDYGYTF	TGTGCCAGCAGTTACTTGGACAGGAATGACTATGGCTACACCTTC
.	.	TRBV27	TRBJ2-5	CASSLSRDWEETQYF	TGTGCCAGCAGTTTATCGAGGGATTGGGAAGAGACCCAGTACTTC
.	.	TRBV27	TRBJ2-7	CASSLSGGDNYEQYF	TGTGCCAGCAGTTTATCTGGGGGCGACAACTACGAGCAGTACTTC
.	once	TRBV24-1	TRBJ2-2	CATGSGHANTGELFF	TGTGCCACCGGGTCGGGACACGCGAACACCGGGGAGCTGTTTTTT
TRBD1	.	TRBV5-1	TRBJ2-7	CASSRDRGFDEQYF	TGCGCCAGCAGCCGGGACAGGGGTTTCGACGAGCAGTACTTC
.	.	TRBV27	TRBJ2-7	CASSFGPDEQYF	TGTGCCAGCAGTTTTGGACCAGACGAGCAGTACTTC
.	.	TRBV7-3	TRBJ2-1	CASSLGLGLSYNEQFF	TGTGCCAGCAGCTTGGGTCTAGGACTCTCCTACAATGAGCAGTTCTTC
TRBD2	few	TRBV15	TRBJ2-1	CATSRDLASGIVNEQFF	TGTGCCACCAGCAGAGATCTCGCTAGCGGGATCGTCAATGAGCAGTTCTTC
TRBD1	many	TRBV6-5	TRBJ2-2	CASSYSPGGVVSAGALFF	TGTGCCAGCAGTTACTCCCCAGGGGGAGTAGTCTCGGCAGGGGCGCTGTTTTTT
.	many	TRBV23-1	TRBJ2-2	CASSQSEGRRELFF	TGCGCCAGCAGTCAATCCGAAGGGAGAAGGGAGCTGTTTTTT
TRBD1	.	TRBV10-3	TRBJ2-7	CATGQEYEQYF	TGTGCCACGGGACAGGAGTACGAGCAGTACTTC
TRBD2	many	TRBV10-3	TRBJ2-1	CAISMAGGFNEQFF	TGTGCCATCAGTATGGCGGGAGGTTTCAATGAGCAGTTCTTC
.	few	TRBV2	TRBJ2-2	CASGWGGELFF	TGTGCCAGCGGATGGGGCGGGGAGCTGTTTTTT
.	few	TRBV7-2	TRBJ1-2	CASSLDGYTF	TGTGCCAGCAGCTTAGATGGCTACACCTTC
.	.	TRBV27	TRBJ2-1	CASSFGSGGAISSYNEQFF	TGTGCCAGCAGTTTCGGGTCTGGGGGCGCGATTAGCTCCTACAATGAGCAGTTCTTC
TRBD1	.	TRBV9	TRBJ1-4	CASSGTGANEKLFF	TGTGCCAGCAGCGGGACAGGGGCAAATGAAAAACTGTTTTTT
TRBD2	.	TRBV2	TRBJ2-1	CASSQPGLARNEQFF	TGTGCCAGCAGCCAACCGGGACTAGCGCGTAATGAGCAGTTCTTC
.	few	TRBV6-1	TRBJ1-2	CASSEGFNYGYTF	TGTGCCAGCAGTGAAGGGTTTAACTATGGCTACACCTTC
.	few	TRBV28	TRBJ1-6	CASSSDGVSYNSPLHF	TGTGCCAGCAGTTCTGACGGGGTCTCCTATAATTCACCCCTCCACTTT
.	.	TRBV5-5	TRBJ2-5	CASSLVQTVQETQYF	TGTGCCAGCAGCTTGGTTCAGACAGTCCAAGAGACCCAGTACTTC
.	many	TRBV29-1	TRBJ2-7	CSVEDGGAGYEQYF	TGCAGCGTTGAAGATGGGGGTGCAGGCTACGAGCAGTACTTC